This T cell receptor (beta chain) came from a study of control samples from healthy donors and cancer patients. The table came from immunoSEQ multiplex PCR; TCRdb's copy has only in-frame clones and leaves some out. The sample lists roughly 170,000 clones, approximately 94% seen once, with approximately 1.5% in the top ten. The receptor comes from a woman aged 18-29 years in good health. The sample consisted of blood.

CDR3 DNA sequence: TGTGCCAGCAGCGGGCGGATGGGCACAGATACGCAGTATTTT. Translation gives CASSGRMGTDTQYF. The chain carries TRBV7-9 and TRBJ2-3; D not resolved. This CDR3 has 14 amino acids. Germline CDR1 and CDR2: SEHNR and FQNEAQ (reference sequence). V was shortened by 5 bases and J by 1 base, with 10 bases between the two germline ends.